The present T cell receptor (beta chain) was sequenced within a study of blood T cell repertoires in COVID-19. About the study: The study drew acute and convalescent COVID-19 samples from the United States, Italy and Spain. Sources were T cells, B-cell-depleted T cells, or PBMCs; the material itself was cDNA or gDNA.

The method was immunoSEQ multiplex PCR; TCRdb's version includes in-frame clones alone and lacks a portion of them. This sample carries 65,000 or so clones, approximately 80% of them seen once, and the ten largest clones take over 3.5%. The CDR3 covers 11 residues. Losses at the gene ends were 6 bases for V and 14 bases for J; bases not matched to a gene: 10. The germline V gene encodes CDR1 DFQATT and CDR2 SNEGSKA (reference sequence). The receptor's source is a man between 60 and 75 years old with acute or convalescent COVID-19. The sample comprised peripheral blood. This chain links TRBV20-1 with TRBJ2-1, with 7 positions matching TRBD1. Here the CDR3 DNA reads TGCAGTGCCGATAGGGACAGTTTAGAGTTCTTC. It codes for CSADRDSLEFF.